This TCR beta chain was documented in a study of cytomegalovirus exposure and HLA in healthy donors. PCR was performed using 60 Vbeta and 13 Jbeta primers. Generated by immunoSEQ multiplex PCR, the TCRdb table keeps only in-frame clones and is missing some. Among 80,000 to 100,000 clones, about 69% were seen once, and the ten largest hold 15% to 20%. Findings and caveats of the study: Immune exposure information comprised only CMV serostatus.

In regard to this clone: Its specificity is unknown. Other DNA sequences in the sample encode the same CDR3.

The CDR3 is 14 amino acids. In germline, CDR1 is MNHEY, CDR2 SMNVEV (reference sequence). Unmatched junction bases numbered 1, after V lost 3 bases and J lost 4 bases. This sequence was found in a young woman in good health and CMV-seropositive. This chain links TRBV27 with TRBJ2-7; the match to TRBD1 covers 12 bases. The source material was PBMCs. The CDR3 nucleotides read TGTGCCAGCAGTTTGGGACAGGGGGCATACGAGCAGTACTTC. Its translation: CASSLGQGAYEQYF.